This T cell receptor (beta chain) is drawn from a study of blood T cells in healthy people across ages. Alongside a J-beta primer mix, a sample-barcoded 5' primer served in a second PCR lasting about 6 to 11 cycles. TCRdb passed the 5' RACE reads through MiXCR, listing each CDR3 protein once. The sample shows around 1.7 million distinct CDR3 sequences, 28% of them seen only once. This clonotype was observed many times. V dropped 10 bases and J dropped 4; count of bases not matched to a gene: 7. Germline CDR1 reads SEHNR; CDR2 reads FQNEAQ (reference sequence). The CDR3 consists of 13 residues. The sequenced sample consisted of blood. The chain joins TRBV7-9 to TRBJ2-7; 10 bases are shared with TRBD2. The source of this sequence is a woman in her 30s in good health. CDR3 coding DNA: TGTGCCACCCGAGCGGGAGGGCATTACGAGCAGTACTTC. It specifies CATRAGGHYEQYF.